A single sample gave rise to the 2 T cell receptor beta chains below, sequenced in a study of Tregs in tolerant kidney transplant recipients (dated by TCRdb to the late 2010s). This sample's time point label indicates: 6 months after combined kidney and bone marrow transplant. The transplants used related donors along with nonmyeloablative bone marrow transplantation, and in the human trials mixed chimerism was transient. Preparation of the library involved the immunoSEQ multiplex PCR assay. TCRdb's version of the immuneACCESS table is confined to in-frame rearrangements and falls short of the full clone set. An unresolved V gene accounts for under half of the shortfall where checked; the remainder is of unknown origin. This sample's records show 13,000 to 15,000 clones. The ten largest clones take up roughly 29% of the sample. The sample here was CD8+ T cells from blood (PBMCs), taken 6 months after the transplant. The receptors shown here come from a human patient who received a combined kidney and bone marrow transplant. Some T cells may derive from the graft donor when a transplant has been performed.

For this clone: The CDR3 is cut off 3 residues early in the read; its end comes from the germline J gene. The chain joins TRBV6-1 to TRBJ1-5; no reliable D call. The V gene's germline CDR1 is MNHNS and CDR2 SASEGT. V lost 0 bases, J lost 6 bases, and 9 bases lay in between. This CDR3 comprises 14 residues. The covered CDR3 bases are TGTGCCAGCAGTGAAGCAGGGTCTGGTCAGCCC. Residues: CASSEAGSGQP. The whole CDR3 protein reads CASSEAGSGQPQHF.

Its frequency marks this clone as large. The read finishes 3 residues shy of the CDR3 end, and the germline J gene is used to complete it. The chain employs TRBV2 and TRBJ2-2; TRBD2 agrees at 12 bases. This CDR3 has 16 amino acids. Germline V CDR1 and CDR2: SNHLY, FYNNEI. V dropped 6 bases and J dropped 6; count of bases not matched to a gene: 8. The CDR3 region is CASRGLAGGLSGELFF. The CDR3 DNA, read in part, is TGTGCCAGCAGGGGTCTAGCGGGGGGGCTGTCCGGGGAG. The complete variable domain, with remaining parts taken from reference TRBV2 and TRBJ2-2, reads EPEVTQTPSHQVTQMGQEVILRCVPISNHLYFYWYRQILGQKVEFLVSFYNNEISEKSEIFDDQFSVERPDGSNFTLKIRSTKLEDSAMYFCASRGLAGGLSGELFFGEGSRLTVL.